The rows below give T cell receptor beta chains drawn from one sample of a study of blood T cells in healthy people across ages. TCRdb re-called the 5' RACE reads with MiXCR, one entry per CDR3 protein. This sample has just over 800,000 distinct CDR3 sequences, with 55% to 65% found just once. Material: blood. These receptors were obtained from a man aged 25-45 years in good health. The CDR3 runs from the conserved cysteine through the conserved F or W. D genes are given only for firm matches.

length	J	D	V	CDR3
15	TRBJ2-5	TRBD2	TRBV20-1	CSARSLAGDRETQYF
14	TRBJ2-1	.	TRBV29-1	CSPLRALSYNEQFF
13	TRBJ1-2	.	TRBV9	CASSGRARDGYTF
14	TRBJ1-2	.	TRBV28	CASSPGSADYGYTF
21	TRBJ2-1	TRBD1	TRBV3-1	CASSQDPPLGQGRVSYNEQFF
17	TRBJ2-3	TRBD2	TRBV3-1	CASSQEGLAGGTDTQYF
14	TRBJ1-2	.	TRBV3-1	CASSQIGRLSGYTF
14	TRBJ2-7	.	TRBV4-2	CASSPAGQDYEQYF
11	.	.	TRBV29-1	CSVEWGDEQYF
15	TRBJ2-3	.	TRBV20-1	CSAPPTAGATDTQYF
12	TRBJ1-2	.	TRBV20-1	CSASHRNYGYTF
15	TRBJ2-1	.	TRBV7-2	CASSVRGGDHNEQFF
15	TRBJ1-2	.	TRBV4-3	CASSQDLIGPYGYTF
15	TRBJ1-5	.	TRBV4-3	CASSQDLDRTQPQHF
17	TRBJ2-2	TRBD2	TRBV9	CASSAYLGGGYTGELFF
15	TRBJ2-1	TRBD2	TRBV9	CASSVGPSGGLEQFF
15	TRBJ1-1	.	TRBV7-9	CASSLASAGNTEAFF
12	TRBJ1-1	.	TRBV7-9	CASSVQGPEAFF
13	TRBJ2-1	.	TRBV20-1	CSAREDYYNEQFF
15	TRBJ2-1	TRBD2	TRBV28	CASRVGTSLHNEQFF
14	TRBJ2-7	.	TRBV29-1	CSVLQETDSYEQYF
18	TRBJ1-6	.	TRBV4-1	CASSQEAWGAPLISPLHF
15	TRBJ2-1	TRBD2	TRBV15	CAISRGEGLDNEQFF
16	TRBJ2-7	TRBD2	TRBV20-1	CSARGITSGGPYEQYF
13	TRBJ2-2	.	TRBV7-2	CASRGAGTGELFF
12	TRBJ2-5	.	TRBV3-1	CANSQYFGTQYF
14	TRBJ2-1	.	TRBV5-1	CASSFQAPYNEQFF
15	TRBJ2-5	.	TRBV7-9	CASSLVDRSQETQYF
14	.	.	TRBV2	CVSSDWGNSNEQYF
16	TRBJ2-3	TRBD2	TRBV4-2	CASSPQLAGDTDTQYF
14	TRBJ2-3	TRBD1	TRBV5-1	CASSQDRTTDTQYF
12	TRBJ2-7	.	TRBV27	CASTRVRDEQYF